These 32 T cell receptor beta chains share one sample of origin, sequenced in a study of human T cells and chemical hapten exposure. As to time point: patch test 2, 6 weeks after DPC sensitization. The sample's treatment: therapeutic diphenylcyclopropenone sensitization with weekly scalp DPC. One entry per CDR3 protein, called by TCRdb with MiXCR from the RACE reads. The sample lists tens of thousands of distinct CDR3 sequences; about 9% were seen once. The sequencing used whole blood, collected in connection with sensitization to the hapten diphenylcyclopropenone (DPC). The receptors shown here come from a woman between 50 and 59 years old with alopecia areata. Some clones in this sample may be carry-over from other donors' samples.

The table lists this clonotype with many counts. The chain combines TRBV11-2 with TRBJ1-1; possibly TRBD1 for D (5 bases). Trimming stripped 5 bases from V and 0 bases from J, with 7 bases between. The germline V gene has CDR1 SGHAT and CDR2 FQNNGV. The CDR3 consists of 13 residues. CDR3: CASSQGLNTEAFF. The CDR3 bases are TGTGCCAGCAGCCAGGGACTGAACACTGAAGCTTTCTTT.

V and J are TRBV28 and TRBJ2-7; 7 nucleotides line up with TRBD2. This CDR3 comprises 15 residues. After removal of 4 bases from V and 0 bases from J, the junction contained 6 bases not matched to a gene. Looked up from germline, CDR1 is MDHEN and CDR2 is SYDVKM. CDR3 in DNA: TGTGCCAGCAGTTACCTAGCGGAAAACTCCTACGAGCAGTACTTC. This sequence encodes CASSYLAENSYEQYF.

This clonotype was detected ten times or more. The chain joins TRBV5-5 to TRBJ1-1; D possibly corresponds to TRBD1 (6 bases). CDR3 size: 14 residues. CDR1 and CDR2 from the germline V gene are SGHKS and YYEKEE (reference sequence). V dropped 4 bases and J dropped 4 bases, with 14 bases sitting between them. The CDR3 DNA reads TGTGCCAGCAGCCCTGTTGGGGGGCCCACTGAAGCTTTCTTT. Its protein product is CASSPVGGPTEAFF.

The CDR3 bases are TGTGCCAGCAGCCAAGGTGGCGCGGGAGGGCCCACAGATACGCAGTATTTT. It codes for CASSQGGAGGPTDTQYF. The rearrangement joins TRBV4-2 to TRBJ2-3; 9 bases align to TRBD2. CDR3 size: 17 residues. The V gene end was trimmed by 1 base and the J gene end by 2 bases; junction bases not matched to a gene: 7. CDR1 LGHNA and CDR2 YNFKEQ come from the germline V gene.

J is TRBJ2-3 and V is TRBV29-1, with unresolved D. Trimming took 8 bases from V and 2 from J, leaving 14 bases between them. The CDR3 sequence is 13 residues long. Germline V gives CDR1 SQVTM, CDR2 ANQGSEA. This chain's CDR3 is CSSGMGLTDTQYF. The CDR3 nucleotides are TGCAGCTCCGGTATGGGCCTCACAGATACGCAGTATTTT.

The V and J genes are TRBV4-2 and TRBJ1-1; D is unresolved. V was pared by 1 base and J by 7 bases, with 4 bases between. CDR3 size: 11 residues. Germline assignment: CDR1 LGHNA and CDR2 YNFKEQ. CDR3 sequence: CASSQAHEAFF. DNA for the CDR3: TGTGCCAGCAGCCAAGCACATGAAGCTTTCTTT.

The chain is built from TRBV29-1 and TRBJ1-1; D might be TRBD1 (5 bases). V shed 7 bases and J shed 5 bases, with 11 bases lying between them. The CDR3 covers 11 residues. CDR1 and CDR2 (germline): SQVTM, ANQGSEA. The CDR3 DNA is TGCAGCGCCTTGGGGGATACTGAAGCTTTCTTT. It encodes CSALGDTEAFF.

In nucleotides, the CDR3 is TGTGCCAGCAGCCAAGTAAGACCAGATACGCAGTATTTT. Encoded protein: CASSQVRPDTQYF. The chain links TRBV4-2 to TRBJ2-3, with no clear D. Germline values: CDR1 LGHNA, CDR2 YNFKEQ. Between the trimmed V and J ends, which lost 1 base and 4 bases, there was a span of 6 bases. The CDR3 is 13 residues long.

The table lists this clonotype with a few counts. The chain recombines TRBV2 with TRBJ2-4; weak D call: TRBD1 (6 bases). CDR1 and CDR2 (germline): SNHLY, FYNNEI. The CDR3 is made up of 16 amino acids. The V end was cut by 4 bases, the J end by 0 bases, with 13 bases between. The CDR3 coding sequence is TGTGCCAGCAGTGCCCCGTCAGGGGCAGCCAAAAACATTCAGTACTTC. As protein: CASSAPSGAAKNIQYF. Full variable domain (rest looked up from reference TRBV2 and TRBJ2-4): EPEVTQTPSHQVTQMGQEVILRCVPISNHLYFYWYRQILGQKVEFLVSFYNNEISEKSEIFDDQFSVERPDGSNFTLKIRSTKLEDSAMYFCASSAPSGAAKNIQYFGAGTRLSVL.

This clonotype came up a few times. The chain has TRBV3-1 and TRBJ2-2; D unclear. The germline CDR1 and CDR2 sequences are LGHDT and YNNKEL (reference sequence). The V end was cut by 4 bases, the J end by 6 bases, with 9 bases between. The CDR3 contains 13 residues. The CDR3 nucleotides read TGTGCCAGCAGCCTGCAAGCAGCCGGGGAGCTGTTTTTT. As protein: CASSLQAAGELFF.

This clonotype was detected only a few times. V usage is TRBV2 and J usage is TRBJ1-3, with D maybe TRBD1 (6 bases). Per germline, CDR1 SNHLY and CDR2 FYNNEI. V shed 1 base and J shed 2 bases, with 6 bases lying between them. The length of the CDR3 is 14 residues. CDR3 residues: CASSEGDTGNTIYF. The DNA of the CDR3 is TGTGCCAGCAGTGAAGGGGACACTGGAAACACCATATATTTT.

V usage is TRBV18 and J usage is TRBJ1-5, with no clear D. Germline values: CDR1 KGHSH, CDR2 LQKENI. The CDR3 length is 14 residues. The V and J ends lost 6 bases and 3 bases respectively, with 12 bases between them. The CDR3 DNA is TGTGCCAGCTCCCCAGACGGGATCAATCAGCCCCAGCATTTT. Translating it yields CASSPDGINQPQHF.

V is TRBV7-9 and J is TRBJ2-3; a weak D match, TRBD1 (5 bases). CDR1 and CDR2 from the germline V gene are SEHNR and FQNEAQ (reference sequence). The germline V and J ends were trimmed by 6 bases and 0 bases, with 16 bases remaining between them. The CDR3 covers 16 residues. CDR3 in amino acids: CASRSRGTHSTDTQYF. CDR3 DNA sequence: TGTGCCAGCAGATCTAGGGGTACCCATAGCACAGATACGCAGTATTTT.

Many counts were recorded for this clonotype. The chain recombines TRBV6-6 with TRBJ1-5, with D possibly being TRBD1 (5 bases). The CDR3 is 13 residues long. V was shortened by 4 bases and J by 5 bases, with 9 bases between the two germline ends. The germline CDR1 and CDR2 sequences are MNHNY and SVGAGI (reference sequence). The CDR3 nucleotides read TGTGCCAGCAGTTCCGTCAGGGATCAGCCCCAGCATTTT. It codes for CASSSVRDQPQHF.

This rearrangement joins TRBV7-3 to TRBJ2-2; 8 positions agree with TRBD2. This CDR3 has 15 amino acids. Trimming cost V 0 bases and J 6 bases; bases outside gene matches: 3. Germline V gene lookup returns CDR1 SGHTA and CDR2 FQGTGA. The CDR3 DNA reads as TGTGCCAGCAGCTTAACCGGGGGGGCCCCCGGGGAGCTGTTTTTT. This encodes CASSLTGGAPGELFF. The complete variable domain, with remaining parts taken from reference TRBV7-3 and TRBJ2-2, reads GAGVSQTPSNKVTEKGKYVELRCDPISGHTALYWYRQSLGQGPEFLIYFQGTGAADDSGLPNDRFFAVRPEGSVSTLKIQRTERGDSAVYLCASSLTGGAPGELFFGEGSRLTVL.

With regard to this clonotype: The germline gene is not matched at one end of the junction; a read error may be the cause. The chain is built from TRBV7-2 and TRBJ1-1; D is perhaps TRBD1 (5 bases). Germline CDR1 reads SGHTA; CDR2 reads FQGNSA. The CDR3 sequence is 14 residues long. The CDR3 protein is CASSLSSKDTKAFF. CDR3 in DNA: TGTGCCAGCAGCTTATCTTCGAAGGACACTAAAGCTTTCTTT.

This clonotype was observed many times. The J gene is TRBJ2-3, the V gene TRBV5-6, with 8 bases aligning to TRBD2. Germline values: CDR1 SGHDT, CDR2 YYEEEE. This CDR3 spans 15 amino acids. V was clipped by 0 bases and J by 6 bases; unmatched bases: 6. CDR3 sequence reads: CASSLVAGGTDTQYF. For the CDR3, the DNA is TGTGCCAGCAGCTTGGTGGCGGGAGGAACCGATACGCAGTATTTT. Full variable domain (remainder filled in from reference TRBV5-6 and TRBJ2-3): DAGVTQSPTHLIKTRGQQVTLRCSPKSGHDTVSWYQQALGQGPQFIFQYYEEEERQRGNFPDRFSGHQFPNYSSELNVNALLLGDSALYLCASSLVAGGTDTQYFGPGTRLTVL.

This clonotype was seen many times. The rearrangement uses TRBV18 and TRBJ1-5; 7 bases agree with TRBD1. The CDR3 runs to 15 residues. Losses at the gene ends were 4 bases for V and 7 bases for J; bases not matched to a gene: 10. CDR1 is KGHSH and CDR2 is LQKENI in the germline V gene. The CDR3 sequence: CASSLTLGQEQPQHF. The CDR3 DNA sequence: TGTGCCAGCTCACTCACCCTAGGACAGGAGCAGCCCCAGCATTTT.

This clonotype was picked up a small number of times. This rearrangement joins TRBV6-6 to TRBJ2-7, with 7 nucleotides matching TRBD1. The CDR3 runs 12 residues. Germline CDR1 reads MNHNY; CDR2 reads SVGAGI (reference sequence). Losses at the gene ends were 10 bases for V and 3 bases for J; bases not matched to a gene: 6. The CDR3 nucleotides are TGTGCCACCAGGCACAGGGGCTACGAGCAGTACTTC. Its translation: CATRHRGYEQYF.

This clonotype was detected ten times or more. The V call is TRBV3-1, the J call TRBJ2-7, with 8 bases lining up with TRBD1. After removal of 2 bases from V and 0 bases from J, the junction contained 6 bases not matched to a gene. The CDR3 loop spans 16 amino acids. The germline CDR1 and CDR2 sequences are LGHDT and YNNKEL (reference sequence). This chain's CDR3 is CASSQLGQVPSYEQYF. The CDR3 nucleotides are TGTGCCAGCAGCCAACTGGGACAGGTGCCCTCCTACGAGCAGTACTTC.

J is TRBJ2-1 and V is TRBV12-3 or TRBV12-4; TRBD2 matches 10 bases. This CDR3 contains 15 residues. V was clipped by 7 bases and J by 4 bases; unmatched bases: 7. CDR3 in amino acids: CASNPLAGVYNEQFF. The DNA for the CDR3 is TGTGCCAGCAACCCGCTAGCGGGGGTATACAATGAGCAGTTCTTC.

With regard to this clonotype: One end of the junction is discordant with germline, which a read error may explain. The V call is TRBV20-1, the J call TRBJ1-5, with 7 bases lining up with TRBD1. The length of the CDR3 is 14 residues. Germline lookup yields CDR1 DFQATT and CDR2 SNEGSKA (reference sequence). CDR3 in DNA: TGCAGTGCTAGTTCGACAGGGAGCAATCAGCCCCAGAATTTT. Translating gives CSASSTGSNQPQNF.

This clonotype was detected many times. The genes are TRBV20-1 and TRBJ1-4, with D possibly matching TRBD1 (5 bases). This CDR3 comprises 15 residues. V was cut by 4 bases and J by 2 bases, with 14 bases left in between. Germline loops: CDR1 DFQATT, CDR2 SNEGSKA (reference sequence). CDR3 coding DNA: TGCAGTGCTATCCAAGGGGCATCGACTAATGAAAAACTGTTTTTT. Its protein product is CSAIQGASTNEKLFF.

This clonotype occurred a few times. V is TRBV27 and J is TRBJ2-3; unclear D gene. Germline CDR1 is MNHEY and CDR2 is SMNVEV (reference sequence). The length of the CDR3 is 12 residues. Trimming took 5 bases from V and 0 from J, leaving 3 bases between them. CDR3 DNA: TGTGCCAGCAGTCGTAGCACAGATACGCAGTATTTT. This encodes CASSRSTDTQYF.

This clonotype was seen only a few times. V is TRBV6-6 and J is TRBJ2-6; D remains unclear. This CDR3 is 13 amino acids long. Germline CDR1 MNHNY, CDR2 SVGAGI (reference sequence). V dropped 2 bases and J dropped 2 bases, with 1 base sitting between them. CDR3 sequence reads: CASSYTGANVLTF. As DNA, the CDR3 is TGTGCCAGCAGTTACACTGGGGCCAACGTCCTGACTTTC.

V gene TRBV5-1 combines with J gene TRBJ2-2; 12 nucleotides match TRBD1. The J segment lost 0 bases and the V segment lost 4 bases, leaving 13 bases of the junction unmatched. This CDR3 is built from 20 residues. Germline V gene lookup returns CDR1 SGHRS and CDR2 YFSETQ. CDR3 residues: CASSEGTGGDRSPNTGELFF. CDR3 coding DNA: TGCGCCAGCAGCGAAGGGACAGGGGGCGATCGGTCCCCGAACACCGGGGAGCTGTTTTTT.

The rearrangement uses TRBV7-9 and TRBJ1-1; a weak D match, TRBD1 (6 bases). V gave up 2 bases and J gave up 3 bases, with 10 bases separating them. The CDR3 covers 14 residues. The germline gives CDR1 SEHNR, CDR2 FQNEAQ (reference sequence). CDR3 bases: TGTGCCAGCAGCTTAAAGGGGGGGCACACTGAAGCTTTCTTT. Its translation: CASSLKGGHTEAFF.

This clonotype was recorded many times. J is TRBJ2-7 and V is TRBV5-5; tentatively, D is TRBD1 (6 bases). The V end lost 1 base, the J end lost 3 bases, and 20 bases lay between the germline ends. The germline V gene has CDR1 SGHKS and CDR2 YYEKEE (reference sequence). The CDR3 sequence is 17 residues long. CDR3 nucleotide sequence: TGTGCCAGCAGCTTGTCCCAGGGGTTCCCCCGGGGCTACGAGCAGTACTTC. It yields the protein CASSLSQGFPRGYEQYF.

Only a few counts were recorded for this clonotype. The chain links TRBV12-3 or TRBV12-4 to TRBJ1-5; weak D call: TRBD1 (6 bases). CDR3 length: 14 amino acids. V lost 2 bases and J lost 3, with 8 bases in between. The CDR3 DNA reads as TGTGCCAGCAGTTTATACAGGGACAATCAGCCCCAGCATTTT. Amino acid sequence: CASSLYRDNQPQHF.

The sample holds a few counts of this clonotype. CDR3: CSARLRGTYEQYF. In DNA, the CDR3 is TGCAGTGCTAGGCTCAGGGGTACCTACGAGCAGTACTTC. J is TRBJ2-7 and V is TRBV20-1; possibly TRBD1 for D (6 bases). V lost 3 bases and J lost 2, with 11 bases in between. Germline V gives CDR1 DFQATT, CDR2 SNEGSKA (reference sequence). This CDR3 region has 13 residues.

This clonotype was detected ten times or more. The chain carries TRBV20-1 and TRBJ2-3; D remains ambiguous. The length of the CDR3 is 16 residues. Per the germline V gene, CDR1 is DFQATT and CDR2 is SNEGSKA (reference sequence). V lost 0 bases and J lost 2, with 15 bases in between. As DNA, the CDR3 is TGCAGTGCTAGAGATATGACCTCACGGTACACAGATACGCAGTATTTT. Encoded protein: CSARDMTSRYTDTQYF.

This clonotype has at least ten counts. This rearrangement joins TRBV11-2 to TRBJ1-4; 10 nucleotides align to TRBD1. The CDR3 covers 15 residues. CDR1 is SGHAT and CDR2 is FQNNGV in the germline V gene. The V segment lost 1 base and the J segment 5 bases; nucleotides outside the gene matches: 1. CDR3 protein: CASSLADRGNEKLFF. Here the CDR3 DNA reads TGTGCCAGCAGCTTAGCGGACAGGGGGAATGAAAAACTGTTTTTT.